This T cell receptor (beta chain) was documented in a study of identical twins. Through template switching, a universal primer site was introduced, and the cDNA contained unique molecular identifiers. TCRdb analysed the 5' RACE reads with MiXCR anew, one entry per CDR3 protein. The table shows about 530,000 distinct CDR3 sequences, with roughly 15% occurring only once. The germline V gene has CDR1 DFQATT and CDR2 SNEGSKA (reference sequence). There are 15 residues in the CDR3. With 3 bases removed from V and 8 bases from J, the gap between germline ends came to 19 bases. General observations from the study: Without tracking the same donors, conclusions rested on cross-sectional statistical analysis. Memory repertoires lacked the insertion deficit that abundant cord blood beta clonotypes showed.

This clonotype was found a few times. Its antigen is as yet unknown. The same data also went into a second study, on yellow fever vaccine responses in identical twins.

The V gene is TRBV20-1, the J gene TRBJ1-4; tentative D call: TRBD1 (5 bases). The clonotype was recovered from a woman younger than 30 in good health. Sequencing was done on a sample of CD4+ T cells sorted from blood. Here the CDR3 reads CSASPGRGRVEKLFF. The CDR3 DNA reads TGCAGTGCTAGTCCGGGTCGGGGCCGGGTAGAAAAACTGTTTTTT.